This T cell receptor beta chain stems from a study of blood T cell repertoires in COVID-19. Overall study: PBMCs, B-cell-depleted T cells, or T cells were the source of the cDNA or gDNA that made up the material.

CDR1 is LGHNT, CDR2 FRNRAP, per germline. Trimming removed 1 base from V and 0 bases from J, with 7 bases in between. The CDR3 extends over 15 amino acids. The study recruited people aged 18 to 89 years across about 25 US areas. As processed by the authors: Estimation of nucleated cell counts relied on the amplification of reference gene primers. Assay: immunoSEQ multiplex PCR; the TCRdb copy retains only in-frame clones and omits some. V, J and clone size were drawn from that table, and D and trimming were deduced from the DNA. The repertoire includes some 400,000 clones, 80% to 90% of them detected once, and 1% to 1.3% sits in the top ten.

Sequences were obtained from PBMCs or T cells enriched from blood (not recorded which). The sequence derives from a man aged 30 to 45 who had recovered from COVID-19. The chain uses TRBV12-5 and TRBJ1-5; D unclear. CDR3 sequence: CASGLGQASNQPQHF. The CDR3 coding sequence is TGTGCTAGTGGTTTGGGGCAGGCTAGCAATCAGCCCCAGCATTTT.